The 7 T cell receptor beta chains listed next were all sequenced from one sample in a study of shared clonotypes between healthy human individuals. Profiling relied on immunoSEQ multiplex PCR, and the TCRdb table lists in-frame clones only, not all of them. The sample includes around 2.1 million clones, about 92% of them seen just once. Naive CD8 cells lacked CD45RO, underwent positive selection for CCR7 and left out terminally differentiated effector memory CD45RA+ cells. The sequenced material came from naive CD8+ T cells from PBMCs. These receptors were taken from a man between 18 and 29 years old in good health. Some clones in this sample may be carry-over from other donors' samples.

The CDR3 sequence is CASSLGPDRRGNEQFF. In DNA form, the CDR3 reads TGTGCCAGCAGCTTAGGCCCGGACCGACGAGGCAATGAGCAGTTCTTC. The V call is TRBV13, the J call TRBJ2-1; D not resolved. This CDR3 is built from 16 residues. Germline loops: CDR1 PRHDT, CDR2 FYEKMQ (reference sequence). Trimming shortened V by 0 bases and J by 6 bases, and 15 bases separated the two germline ends.

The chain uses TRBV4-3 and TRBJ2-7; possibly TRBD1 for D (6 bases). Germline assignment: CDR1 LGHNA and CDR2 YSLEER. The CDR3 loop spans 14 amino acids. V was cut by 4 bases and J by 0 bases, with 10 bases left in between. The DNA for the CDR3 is TGCGCCAGCAGCCCTGGGGGCCTCTCCTACGAGCAGTACTTC. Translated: CASSPGGLSYEQYF.

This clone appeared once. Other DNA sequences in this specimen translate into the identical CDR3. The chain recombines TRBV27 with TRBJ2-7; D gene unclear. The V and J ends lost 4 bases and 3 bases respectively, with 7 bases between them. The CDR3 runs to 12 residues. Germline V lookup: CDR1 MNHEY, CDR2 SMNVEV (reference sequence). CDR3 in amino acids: CASSSRGYEQYF. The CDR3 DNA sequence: TGTGCCAGCAGTTCCAGAGGCTACGAGCAGTACTTC.

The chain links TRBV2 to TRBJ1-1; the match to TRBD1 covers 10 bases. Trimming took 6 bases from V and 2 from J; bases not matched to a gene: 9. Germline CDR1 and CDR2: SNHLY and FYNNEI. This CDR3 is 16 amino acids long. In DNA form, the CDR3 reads TGTGCCAGCAGGGGACAGGGGCCATTAATAAACACTGAAGCTTTCTTT. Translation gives CASRGQGPLINTEAFF.

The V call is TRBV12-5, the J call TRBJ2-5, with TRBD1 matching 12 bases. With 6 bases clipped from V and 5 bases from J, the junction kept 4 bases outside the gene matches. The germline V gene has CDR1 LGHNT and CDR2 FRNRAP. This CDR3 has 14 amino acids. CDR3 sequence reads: CASGGQGADETQYF. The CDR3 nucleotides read TGTGCTAGTGGGGGACAGGGGGCGGATGAGACCCAGTACTTC. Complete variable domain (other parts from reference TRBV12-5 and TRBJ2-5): DARVTQTPRHKVTEMGQEVTMRCQPILGHNTVFWYRQTMMQGLELLAYFRNRAPLDDSGMPKDRFSAEMPDATLATLKIQPSEPRDSAVYFCASGGQGADETQYFGPGTRLLVL.

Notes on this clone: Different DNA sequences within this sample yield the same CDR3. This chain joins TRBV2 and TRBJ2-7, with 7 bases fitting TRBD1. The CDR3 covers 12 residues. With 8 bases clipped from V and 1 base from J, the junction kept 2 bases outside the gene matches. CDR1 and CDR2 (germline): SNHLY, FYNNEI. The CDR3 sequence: CASRDSSYEQYF. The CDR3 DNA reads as TGTGCCAGCCGGGACAGTTCCTACGAGCAGTACTTC.

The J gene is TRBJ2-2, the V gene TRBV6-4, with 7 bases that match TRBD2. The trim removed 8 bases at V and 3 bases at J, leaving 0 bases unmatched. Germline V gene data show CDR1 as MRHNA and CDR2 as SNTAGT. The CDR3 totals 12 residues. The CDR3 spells CASRGDTGELFF. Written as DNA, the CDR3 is TGTGCCAGCCGGGGGGACACCGGGGAGCTGTTTTTT.